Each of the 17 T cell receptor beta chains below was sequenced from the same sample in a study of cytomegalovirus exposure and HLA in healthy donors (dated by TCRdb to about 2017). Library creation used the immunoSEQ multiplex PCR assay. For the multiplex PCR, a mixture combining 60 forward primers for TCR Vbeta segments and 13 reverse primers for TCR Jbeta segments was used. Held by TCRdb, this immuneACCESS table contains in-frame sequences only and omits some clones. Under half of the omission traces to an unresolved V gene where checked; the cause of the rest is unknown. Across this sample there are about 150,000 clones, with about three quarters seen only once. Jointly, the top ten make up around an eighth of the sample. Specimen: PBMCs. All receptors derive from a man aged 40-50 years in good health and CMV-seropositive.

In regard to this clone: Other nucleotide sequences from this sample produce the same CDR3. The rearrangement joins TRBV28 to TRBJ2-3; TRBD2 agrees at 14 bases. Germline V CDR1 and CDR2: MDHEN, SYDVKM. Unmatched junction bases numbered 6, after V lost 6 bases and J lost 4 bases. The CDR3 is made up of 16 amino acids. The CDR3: CASSSGLAGGPDTQYF. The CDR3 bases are TGTGCCAGCAGCTCCGGACTAGCGGGAGGCCCAGATACGCAGTATTTT.

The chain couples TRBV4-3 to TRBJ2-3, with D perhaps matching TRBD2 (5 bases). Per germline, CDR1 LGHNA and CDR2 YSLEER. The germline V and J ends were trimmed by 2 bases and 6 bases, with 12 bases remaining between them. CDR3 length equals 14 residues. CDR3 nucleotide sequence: TGCGCCAGCAGCCAACTACAAATAGCGGATACGCAGTATTTT. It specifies CASSQLQIADTQYF.

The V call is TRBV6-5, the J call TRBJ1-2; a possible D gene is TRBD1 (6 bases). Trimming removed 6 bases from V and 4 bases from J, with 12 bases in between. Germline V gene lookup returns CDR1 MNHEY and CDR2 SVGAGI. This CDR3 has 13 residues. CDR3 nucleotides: TGTGCCAGCAGCCTCCGACAGGCCTATGGCTACACCTTC. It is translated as CASSLRQAYGYTF.

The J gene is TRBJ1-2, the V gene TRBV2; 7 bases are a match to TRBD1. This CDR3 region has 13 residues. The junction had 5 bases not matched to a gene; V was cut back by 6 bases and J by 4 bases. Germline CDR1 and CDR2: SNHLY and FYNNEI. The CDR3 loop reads CASRAGGFYGYTF. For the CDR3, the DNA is TGTGCCAGCAGGGCAGGGGGTTTCTATGGCTACACCTTC.

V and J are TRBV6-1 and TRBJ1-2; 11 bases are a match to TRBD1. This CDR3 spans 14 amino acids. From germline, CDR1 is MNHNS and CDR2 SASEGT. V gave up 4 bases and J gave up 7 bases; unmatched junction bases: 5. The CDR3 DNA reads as TGTGCCAGCAGTGTAAGGACAGGGGGCTTTGGCTACACCTTC. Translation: CASSVRTGGFGYTF.

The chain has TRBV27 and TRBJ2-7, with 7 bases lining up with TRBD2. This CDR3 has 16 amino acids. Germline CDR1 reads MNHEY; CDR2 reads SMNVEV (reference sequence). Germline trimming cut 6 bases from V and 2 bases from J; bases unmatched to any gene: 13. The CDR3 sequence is CASRPSAGVGAYEQYF. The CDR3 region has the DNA TGTGCCAGCAGGCCCTCCGCGGGAGTGGGAGCCTACGAGCAGTACTTC.

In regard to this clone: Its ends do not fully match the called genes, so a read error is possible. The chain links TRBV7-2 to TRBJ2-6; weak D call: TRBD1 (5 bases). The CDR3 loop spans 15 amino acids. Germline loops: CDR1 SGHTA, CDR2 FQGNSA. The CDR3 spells CASSPKGTGANGLTF. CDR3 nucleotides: TGTGCCAGCAGCCCAAAGGGAACTGGGGCCAACGGCCTGACTTTC.

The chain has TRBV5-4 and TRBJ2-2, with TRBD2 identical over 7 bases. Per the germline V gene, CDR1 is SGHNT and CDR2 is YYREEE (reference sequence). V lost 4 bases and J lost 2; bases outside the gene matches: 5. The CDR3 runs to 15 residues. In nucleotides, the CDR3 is TGTGCCAGCAGCCCCTCTAGCGGTAACACCGGGGAGCTGTTTTTT. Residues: CASSPSSGNTGELFF. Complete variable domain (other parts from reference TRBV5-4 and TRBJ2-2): ETGVTQSPTHLIKTRGQQVTLRCSSQSGHNTVSWYQQALGQGPQFIFQYYREEENGRGNFPPRFSGLQFPNYSSELNVNALELDDSALYLCASSPSSGNTGELFFGEGSRLTVL.

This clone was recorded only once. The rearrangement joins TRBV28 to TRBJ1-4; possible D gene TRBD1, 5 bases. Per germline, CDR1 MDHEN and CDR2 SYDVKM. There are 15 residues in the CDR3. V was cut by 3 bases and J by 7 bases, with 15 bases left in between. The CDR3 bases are TGTGCCAGCAGTTTTTCTGGAGGGGTCAGTGAAAAACTGTTTTTT. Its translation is CASSFSGGVSEKLFF. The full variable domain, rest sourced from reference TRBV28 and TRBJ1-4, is DVKVTQSSRYLVKRTGEKVFLECVQDMDHENMFWYRQDPGLGLRLIYFSYDVKMKEKGDIPEGYSVSREKKERFSLILESASTNQTSMYLCASSFSGGVSEKLFFGSGTQLSVL.

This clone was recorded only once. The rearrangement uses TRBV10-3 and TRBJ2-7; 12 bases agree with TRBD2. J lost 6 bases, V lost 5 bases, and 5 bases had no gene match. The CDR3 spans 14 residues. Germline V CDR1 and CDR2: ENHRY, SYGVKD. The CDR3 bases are TGTGCCATCAGTCCACTAGCGGGAGGATCCGAGCAGTACTTC. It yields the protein CAISPLAGGSEQYF.

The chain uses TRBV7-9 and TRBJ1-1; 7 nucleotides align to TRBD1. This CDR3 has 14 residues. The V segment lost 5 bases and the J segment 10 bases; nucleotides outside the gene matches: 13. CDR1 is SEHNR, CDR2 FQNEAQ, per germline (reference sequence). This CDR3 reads CASSLQGPPRTAFF. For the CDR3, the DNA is TGTGCCAGCAGCCTACAGGGGCCGCCCCGGACAGCTTTCTTT.

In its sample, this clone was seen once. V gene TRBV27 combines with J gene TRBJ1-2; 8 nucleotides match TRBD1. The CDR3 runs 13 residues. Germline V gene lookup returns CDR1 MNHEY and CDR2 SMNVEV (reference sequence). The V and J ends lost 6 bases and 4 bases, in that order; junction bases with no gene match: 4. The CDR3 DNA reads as TGTGCCAGCAGACCAGGGGGCGTCTATGGCTACACCTTC. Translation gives CASRPGGVYGYTF.

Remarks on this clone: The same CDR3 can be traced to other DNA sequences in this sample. In DNA form, the CDR3 reads TGTGCCAGCAGCTCTACCTACGAGCAGTACTTC. Protein: CASSSTYEQYF. The chain is built from TRBV7-9 and TRBJ2-7, with D unresolved. This CDR3 is 11 amino acids long. Germline V lookup: CDR1 SEHNR, CDR2 FQNEAQ (reference sequence). Trimming left V 4 bases short and J 2 bases short, with 3 bases between.

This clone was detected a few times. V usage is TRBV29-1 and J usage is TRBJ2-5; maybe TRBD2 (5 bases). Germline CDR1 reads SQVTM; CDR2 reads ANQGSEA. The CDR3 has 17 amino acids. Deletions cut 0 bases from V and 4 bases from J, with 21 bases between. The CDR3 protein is CSVEDLEDSTHPETQYF. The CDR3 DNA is TGCAGCGTTGAAGATCTTGAGGACTCTACCCATCCAGAGACCCAGTACTTC.

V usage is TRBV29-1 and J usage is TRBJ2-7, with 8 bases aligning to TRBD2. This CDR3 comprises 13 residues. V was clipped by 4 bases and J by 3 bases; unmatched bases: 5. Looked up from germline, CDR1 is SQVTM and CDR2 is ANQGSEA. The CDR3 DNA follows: TGCAGCGTTGTGCTGGGACTAGGCTACGAGCAGTACTTC. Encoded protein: CSVVLGLGYEQYF.

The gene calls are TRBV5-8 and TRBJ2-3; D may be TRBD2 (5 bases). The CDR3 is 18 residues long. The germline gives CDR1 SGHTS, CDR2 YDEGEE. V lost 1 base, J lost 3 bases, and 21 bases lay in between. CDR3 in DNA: TGTGCCAGCAGCTTGTCCCCCCCGGGGTTTATGCGTACAGATACGCAGTATTTT. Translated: CASSLSPPGFMRTDTQYF.

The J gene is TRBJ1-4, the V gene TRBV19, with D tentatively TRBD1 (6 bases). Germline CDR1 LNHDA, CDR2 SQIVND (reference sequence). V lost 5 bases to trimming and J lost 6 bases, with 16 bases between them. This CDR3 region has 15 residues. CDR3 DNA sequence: TGTGCCAGTAGTCCCGGACCGGGGGGCGATGAAAAACTGTTTTTT. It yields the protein CASSPGPGGDEKLFF.